This T cell receptor (beta chain) is drawn from a study of OX40 agonist ivuxolimab in advanced cancers. Germline V lookup: CDR1 LNHDA, CDR2 SQIVND (reference sequence). V was cut by 3 bases and J by 4 bases, with 12 bases left in between. The CDR3 is 15 residues long. Measured with immunoSEQ multiplex PCR; TCRdb has only the in-frame clones, and not every one. The sample has around 77,000 clones, approximately 94% seen once. The source of this sequence is an adult with an advanced solid tumor such as melanoma, head and neck, liver or kidney cancer. The sequencing here drew on CD4+ or CD8+ T cells sorted from blood, taken in a trial of the OX40 agonist ivuxolimab. J is TRBJ2-2 and V is TRBV19; D might be TRBD2 (6 bases). CDR3 protein: CASSIFGTVTGELFF. The DNA for the CDR3 is TGTGCCAGTAGTATTTTCGGGACTGTCACCGGGGAGCTGTTTTTT. Variable domain in full (rest from reference TRBV19 and TRBJ2-2): DGGITQSPKYLFRKEGQNVTLSCEQNLNHDAMYWYRQDPGQGLRLIYYSQIVNDFQKGDIAEGYSVSREKKESFPLTVTSAQKNPTAFYLCASSIFGTVTGELFFGEGSRLTVL.